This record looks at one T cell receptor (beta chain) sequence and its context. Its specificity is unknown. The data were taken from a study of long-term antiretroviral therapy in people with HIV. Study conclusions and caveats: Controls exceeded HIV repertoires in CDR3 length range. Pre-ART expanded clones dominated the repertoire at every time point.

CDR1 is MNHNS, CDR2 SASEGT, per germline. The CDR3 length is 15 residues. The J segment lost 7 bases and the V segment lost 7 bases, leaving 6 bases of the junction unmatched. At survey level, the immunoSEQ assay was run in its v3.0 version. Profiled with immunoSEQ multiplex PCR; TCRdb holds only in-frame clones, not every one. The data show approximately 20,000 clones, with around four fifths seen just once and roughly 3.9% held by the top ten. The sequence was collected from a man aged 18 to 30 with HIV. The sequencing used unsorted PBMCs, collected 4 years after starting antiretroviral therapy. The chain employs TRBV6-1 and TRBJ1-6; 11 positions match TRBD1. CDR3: CASTGDRGSNSPLHF. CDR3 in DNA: TGTGCCAGCACCGGGGACAGGGGGAGCAATTCACCCCTCCACTTT.